These 7 T cell receptor beta chains were sequenced from one sample in a study of blood T cell repertoires in COVID-19. Method: immunoSEQ multiplex PCR; TCRdb's copy keeps in-frame clones and lacks some. The repertoire includes 370,000 or so clones, around 84% of them detected once, and around 1% sits in the top ten. Sequenced: peripheral blood. These TCRs come from a human donor with acute or convalescent COVID-19. The donor label of this sample is uncertain.

The chain combines TRBV5-6 with TRBJ1-6; D is uncertain. CDR1 is SGHDT and CDR2 is YYEEEE in the germline V gene. Deletions cut 4 bases from V and 0 bases from J, with 11 bases between. This CDR3 is 16 amino acids long. The CDR3 protein is CASSQRVSSYNSPLHF. CDR3 coding DNA: TGTGCCAGCAGCCAGAGGGTGAGCTCCTATAATTCACCCCTCCACTTT. Together with reference TRBV5-6 and TRBJ1-6, the CDR3 gives the full variable domain: DAGVTQSPTHLIKTRGQQVTLRCSPKSGHDTVSWYQQALGQGPQFIFQYYEEEERQRGNFPDRFSGHQFPNYSSELNVNALLLGDSALYLCASSQRVSSYNSPLHFGNGTRLTVT.

The rearrangement links TRBV19 to TRBJ2-7; 9 bases fit TRBD1. With 6 bases clipped from V and 6 bases from J, the junction kept 3 bases outside the gene matches. This CDR3 is built from 12 residues. Germline-derived CDR1 and CDR2 are LNHDA and SQIVND (reference sequence). The CDR3 DNA reads as TGTGCCAGTAGATGGGGACAGGGCGAGCAGTACTTC. Translated, it gives CASRWGQGEQYF.

This chain links TRBV5-4 with TRBJ1-6, with 7 positions matching TRBD1. Trimming removed 4 bases from V and 11 bases from J; junction bases left unmatched: 15. The CDR3 is made up of 16 amino acids. Germline V lookup: CDR1 SGHNT, CDR2 YYREEE (reference sequence). This CDR3 is CASSLGDRGRGTPLHF. CDR3 sequence (DNA): TGTGCCAGCAGCCTGGGGGATAGGGGGCGAGGGACACCCCTCCACTTT.

The CDR3 loop reads CASSLTGVSNEQFF. DNA of the CDR3: TGTGCCAGCAGCCTCACGGGAGTGAGCAATGAGCAGTTCTTC. The chain recombines TRBV7-9 with TRBJ2-1; possibly TRBD2 for D (6 bases). This CDR3 contains 14 residues. Germline-derived CDR1 and CDR2 are SEHNR and FQNEAQ (reference sequence). V shed 5 bases and J shed 6 bases, with 14 bases lying between them.

This clone was counted a few times. CDR3 sequence (DNA): TGTGCCAGCAGCTTGGGACTCTCCTCTGGGGCCAACGTCCTGACTTTC. Encoded protein: CASSLGLSSGANVLTF. The gene calls are TRBV5-8 and TRBJ2-6; D remains unclear. Germline CDR1 and CDR2: SGHTS and YDEGEE. V lost 0 bases to trimming and J lost 0 bases, with 7 bases between them. There are 16 residues in the CDR3. The complete variable domain, with remaining parts taken from reference TRBV5-8 and TRBJ2-6, reads EAGVTQSPTHLIKTRGQQATLRCSPISGHTSVYWYQQALGLGLQFLLWYDEGEERNRGNFPPRFSGRQFPNYSSELNVNALELEDSALYLCASSLGLSSGANVLTFGAGSRLTVL.

The CDR3 DNA is TGTGCCAGCAGCCAAGGTATCCTGAACACCGGGGAGCTGTTTTTT. As protein: CASSQGILNTGELFF. This chain uses TRBV3-1 (or the pseudogene TRBV3-2) with TRBJ2-2; the D is unclear. CDR1 and CDR2 from the germline V gene are LGHDT and YNNKEL (reference sequence). V was clipped by 1 base and J by 1 base, with 7 bases between them. The CDR3 spans 15 residues.

This clone occurred a few times. The CDR3 loop is CASSPNSGQGNTIYF. CDR3 sequence (DNA): TGCGCCAGCAGCCCAAATTCGGGACAGGGAAACACCATATATTTT. The genes are TRBV4-1 and TRBJ1-3; 7 positions agree with TRBD1. Germline V gives CDR1 MGHRA, CDR2 YSYEKL. Trimming cost V 4 bases and J 4 bases; bases outside gene matches: 7. This CDR3 region has 15 residues.